These T cell receptor beta chains were read from a single sample in a study of blood T cells in healthy people across ages. TCRdb re-analysed the 5' RACE reads in MiXCR, keeping a single row per CDR3 protein. The data contain around 990,000 distinct CDR3 sequences, almost 25% of them singletons. The data also belong to a second study, concerning T cells of mothers and their children.

Sequencing was done on a sample of blood. Every receptor here comes from a girl aged 2-10 years in good health. The CDR3 runs from the conserved cysteine through the conserved F or W.

>TRBJ2-5|TRBV3-1
CASSQGQGQAF
>TRBJ1-3|TRBV7-2
CASSSGAGNTIYF
>TRBJ2-2|TRBV29-1
CSVGGRFTGELFF
>TRBJ1-1|TRBV28
CASSPPGYGTEAFF
>TRBJ1-1|TRBV4-3
CASSPHGKNTEAFF
>TRBJ2-5|TRBV10-1
CASSGGRGLEETQYF
>TRBJ2-1|TRBV5-5
CASTEVTGHNEQFF
>TRBJ2-5|TRBV11-2
CASSVPVSETQYF
>TRBJ2-5|TRBV7-9
CASSLPGGTGQETQYF
>-|TRBV5-1
CASSWATGTHEQYF
>TRBJ2-3|TRBV11-3
CASSLVGARNTQYF
>TRBJ1-3|TRBV12-3/TRBV12-4
CASSPTGLSGNTIYF
>TRBJ1-1|TRBV12-3/TRBV12-4
CASSQGGGYEAFF
>TRBJ1-2|TRBV5-1
CASREQDNYGYTF
>TRBJ2-5|TRBV10-3
CAISETRGPTQYF
>TRBJ2-7|TRBV28
CASSRAGGQGEQYF
>TRBJ2-7|TRBV7-9
CASSLGPGVPHEQYF
>TRBJ1-4|TRBV12-3/TRBV12-4
CASTEGLGLFF
>TRBJ2-1|TRBV9
CASSVVRGQGKGHEQFF
>TRBJ2-5|TRBV28
CASSLKGGLAGDEGETQYF
>TRBJ2-7|TRBV9
CASSVGPRGLSYEQYF
>TRBJ2-7|TRBV11-2
CASSFREGFLGEQYF
>TRBJ1-2|TRBV5-1
CASSNTSTGRPYGYTF
>TRBJ2-3|TRBV2
CASSSGDPDTQYF
>TRBJ2-5|TRBV28
CASSSHKVSGGLLETQYF
>TRBJ1-4|TRBV7-9
CASVNRGDEKLFF
>TRBJ1-2|TRBV12-3/TRBV12-4
CASTKKANYGYTF
>TRBJ1-5|TRBV29-1
CSARQGGQPQHF
>TRBJ2-1|TRBV7-9
CASTFRGGPYNEQFF
>TRBJ1-2|TRBV15
CATSSGTANYGYTF
>TRBJ1-1|TRBV7-9
CASSFYRPLSRTEAFF
>TRBJ2-5|TRBV4-2
CASSQGGTRQETQYF
>TRBJ1-2|TRBV9
CASSVAMGARGYTF
>-|TRBV6-2/TRBV6-3
CASRPGQPEMSEQYF
>TRBJ2-7|TRBV2
CAILKLAGQYEQYF